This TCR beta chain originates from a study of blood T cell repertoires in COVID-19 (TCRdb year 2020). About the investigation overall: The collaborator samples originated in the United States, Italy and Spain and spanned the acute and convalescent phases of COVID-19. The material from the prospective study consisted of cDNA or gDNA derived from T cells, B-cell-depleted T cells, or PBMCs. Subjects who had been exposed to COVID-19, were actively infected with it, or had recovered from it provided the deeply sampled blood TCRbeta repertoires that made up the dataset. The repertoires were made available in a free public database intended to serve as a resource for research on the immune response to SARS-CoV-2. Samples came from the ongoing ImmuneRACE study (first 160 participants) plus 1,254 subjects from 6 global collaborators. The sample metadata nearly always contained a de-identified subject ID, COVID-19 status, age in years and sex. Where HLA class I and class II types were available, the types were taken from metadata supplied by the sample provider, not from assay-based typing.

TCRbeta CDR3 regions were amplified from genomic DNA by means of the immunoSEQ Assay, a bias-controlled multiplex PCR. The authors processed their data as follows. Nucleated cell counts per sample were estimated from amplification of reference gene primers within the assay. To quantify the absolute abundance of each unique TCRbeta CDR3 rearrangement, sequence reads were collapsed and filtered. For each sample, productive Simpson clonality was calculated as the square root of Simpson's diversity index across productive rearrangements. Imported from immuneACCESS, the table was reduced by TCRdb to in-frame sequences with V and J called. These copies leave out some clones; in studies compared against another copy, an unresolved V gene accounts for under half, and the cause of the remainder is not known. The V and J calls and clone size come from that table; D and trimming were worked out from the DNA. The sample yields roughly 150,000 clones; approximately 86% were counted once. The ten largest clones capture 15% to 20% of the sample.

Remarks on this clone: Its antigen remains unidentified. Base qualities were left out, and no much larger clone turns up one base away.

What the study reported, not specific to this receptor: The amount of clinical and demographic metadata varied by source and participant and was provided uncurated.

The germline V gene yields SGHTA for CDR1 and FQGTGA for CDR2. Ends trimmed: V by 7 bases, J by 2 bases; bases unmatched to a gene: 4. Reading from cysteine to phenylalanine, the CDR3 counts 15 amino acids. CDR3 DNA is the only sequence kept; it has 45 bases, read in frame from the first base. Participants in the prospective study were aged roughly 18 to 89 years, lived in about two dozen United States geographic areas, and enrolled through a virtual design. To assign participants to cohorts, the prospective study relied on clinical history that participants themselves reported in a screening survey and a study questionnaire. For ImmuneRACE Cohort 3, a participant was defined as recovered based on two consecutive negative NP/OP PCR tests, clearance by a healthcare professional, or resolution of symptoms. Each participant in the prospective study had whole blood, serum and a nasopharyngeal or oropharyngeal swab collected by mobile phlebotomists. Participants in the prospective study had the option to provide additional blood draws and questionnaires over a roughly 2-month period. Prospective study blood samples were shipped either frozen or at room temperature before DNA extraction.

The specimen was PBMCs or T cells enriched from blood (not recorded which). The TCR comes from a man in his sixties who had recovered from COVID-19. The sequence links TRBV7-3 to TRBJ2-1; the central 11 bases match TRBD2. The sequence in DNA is TGTGCCAGCACTCTTAGCGGGGGGGCCTACAATGAGCAGTTCTTC. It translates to CASTLSGGAYNEQFF.